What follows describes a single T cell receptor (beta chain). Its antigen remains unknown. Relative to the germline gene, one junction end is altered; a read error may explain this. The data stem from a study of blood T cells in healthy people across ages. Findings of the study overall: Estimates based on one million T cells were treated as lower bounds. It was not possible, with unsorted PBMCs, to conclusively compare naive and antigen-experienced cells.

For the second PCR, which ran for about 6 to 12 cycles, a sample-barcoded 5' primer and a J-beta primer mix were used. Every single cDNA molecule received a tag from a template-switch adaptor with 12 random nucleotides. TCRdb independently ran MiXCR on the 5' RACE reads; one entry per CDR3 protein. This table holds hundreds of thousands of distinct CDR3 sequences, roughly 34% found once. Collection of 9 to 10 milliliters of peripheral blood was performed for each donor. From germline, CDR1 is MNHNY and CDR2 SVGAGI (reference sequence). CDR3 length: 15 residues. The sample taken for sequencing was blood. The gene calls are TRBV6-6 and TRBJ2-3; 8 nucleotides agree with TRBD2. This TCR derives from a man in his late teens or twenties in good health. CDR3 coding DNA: TGTGCCAGCAGTTACCAAACTAGCGGAACAGGTACGCAGTATTTT. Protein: CASSYQTSGTGTQYF.